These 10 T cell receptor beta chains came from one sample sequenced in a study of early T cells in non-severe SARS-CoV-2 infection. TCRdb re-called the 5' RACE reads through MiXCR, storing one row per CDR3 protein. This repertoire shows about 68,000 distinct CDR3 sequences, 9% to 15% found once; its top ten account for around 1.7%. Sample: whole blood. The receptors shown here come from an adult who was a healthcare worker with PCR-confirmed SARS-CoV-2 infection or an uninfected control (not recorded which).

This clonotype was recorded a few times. The CDR3, as DNA: TGCAGTGCTAGTAACCCGGGACAGGGGGTTGCCGCTTTCTTT. Amino acids: CSASNPGQGVAAFF. The chain recombines TRBV20-1 with TRBJ1-1, with 11 bases lining up with TRBD1. This CDR3 is 14 amino acids long. Germline CDR1 reads DFQATT; CDR2 reads SNEGSKA (reference sequence). V was pared by 3 bases and J by 11 bases, with 11 bases of the junction left unmatched.

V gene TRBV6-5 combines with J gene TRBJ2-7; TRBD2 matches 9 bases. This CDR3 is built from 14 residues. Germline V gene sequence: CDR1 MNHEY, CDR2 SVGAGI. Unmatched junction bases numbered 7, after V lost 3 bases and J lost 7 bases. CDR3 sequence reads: CASSYGLAGWEQYF. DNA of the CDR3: TGTGCCAGCAGTTATGGTCTAGCGGGGTGGGAGCAGTACTTC.

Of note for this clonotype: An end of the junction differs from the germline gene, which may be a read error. In nucleotides, the CDR3 is TGCGCCAACAGCTCGCTACAGGGTAGCGGCACAGATACGCAGTATTTT. Its protein product is CANSSLQGSGTDTQYF. The chain links TRBV5-1 to TRBJ2-3, with a tentative D call TRBD1 (6 bases). The CDR3 runs 16 residues. Per the germline V gene, CDR1 is SGHRS and CDR2 is YFSETQ.

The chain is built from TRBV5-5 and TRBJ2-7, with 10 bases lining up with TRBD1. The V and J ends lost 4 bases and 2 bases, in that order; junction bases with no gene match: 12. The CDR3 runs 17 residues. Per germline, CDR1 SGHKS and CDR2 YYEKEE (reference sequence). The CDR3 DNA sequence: TGTGCCAGCAGCCCTCCGCCGGGACAGGGGCCTACCTACGAGCAGTACTTC. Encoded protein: CASSPPPGQGPTYEQYF.

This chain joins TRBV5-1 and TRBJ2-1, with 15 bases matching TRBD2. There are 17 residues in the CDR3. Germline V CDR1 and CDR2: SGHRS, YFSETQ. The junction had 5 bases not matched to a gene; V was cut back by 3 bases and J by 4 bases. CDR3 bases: TGCGCCAGCAGCTCGGGACTAGCGGGGGGACCGTACAATGAGCAGTTCTTC. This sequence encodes CASSSGLAGGPYNEQFF.

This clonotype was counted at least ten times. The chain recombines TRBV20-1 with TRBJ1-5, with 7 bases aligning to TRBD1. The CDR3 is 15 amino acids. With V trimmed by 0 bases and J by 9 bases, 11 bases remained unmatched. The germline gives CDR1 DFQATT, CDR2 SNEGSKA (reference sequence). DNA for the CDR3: TGCAGTGCTAGAGATCCCCGGGACAGCGTTAGGCCCCAGCATTTT. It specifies CSARDPRDSVRPQHF.

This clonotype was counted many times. This CDR3 is CAWGTGSDYGYTF. Written as DNA, the CDR3 is TGTGCCTGGGGCACAGGGTCGGACTATGGCTACACCTTC. The chain joins TRBV30 to TRBJ1-2, with D perhaps TRBD1 (6 bases). The germline V gene has CDR1 GTSNPN and CDR2 SVGIG (reference sequence). V shed 5 bases and J shed 3 bases, with 13 bases lying between them. This CDR3 is built from 13 residues.

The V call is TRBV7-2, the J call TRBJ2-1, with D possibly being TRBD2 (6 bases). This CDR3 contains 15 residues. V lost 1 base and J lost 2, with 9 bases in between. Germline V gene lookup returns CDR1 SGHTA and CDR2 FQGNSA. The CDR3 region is CASSLDGTAYNEQFF. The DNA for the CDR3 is TGTGCCAGCAGCTTAGACGGGACTGCCTACAATGAGCAGTTCTTC.

The CDR3 loop is CASGLKGSEANVLTF. The CDR3 DNA reads as TGTGCTAGTGGTCTGAAGGGGTCCGAGGCCAACGTCCTGACTTTC. The J gene is TRBJ2-6, the V gene TRBV12-5; tentatively, D is TRBD1 (5 bases). Trimming cost V 5 bases and J 6 bases, with 14 bases left between them. Germline CDR1 LGHNT, CDR2 FRNRAP. The CDR3 is made up of 15 amino acids.

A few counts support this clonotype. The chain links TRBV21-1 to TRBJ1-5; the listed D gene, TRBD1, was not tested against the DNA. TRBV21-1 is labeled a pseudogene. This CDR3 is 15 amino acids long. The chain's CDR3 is CASSKAGTGGQPQHF. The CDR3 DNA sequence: TGTGCCAGCAGCAAAGCCGGGACAGGGGGTCAGCCCCAGCATTTT.